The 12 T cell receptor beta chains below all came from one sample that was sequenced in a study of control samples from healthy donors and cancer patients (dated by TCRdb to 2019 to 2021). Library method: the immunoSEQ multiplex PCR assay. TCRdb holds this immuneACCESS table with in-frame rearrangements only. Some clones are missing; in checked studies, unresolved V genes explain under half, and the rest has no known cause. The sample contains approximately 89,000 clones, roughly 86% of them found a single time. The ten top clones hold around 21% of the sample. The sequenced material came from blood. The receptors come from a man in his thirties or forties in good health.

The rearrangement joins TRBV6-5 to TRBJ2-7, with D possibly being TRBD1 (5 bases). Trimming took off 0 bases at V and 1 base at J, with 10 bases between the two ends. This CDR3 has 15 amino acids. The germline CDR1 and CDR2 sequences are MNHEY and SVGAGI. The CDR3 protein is CASSYSGAGSYEQYF. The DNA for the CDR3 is TGTGCCAGCAGTTACTCAGGGGCCGGGTCCTACGAGCAGTACTTC.

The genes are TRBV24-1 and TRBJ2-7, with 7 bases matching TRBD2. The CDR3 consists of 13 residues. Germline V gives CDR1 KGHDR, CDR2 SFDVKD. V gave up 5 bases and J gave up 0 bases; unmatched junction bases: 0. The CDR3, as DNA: TGTGCCACCAGTGGGGGGGGCTCCTACGAGCAGTACTTC. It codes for CATSGGGSYEQYF.

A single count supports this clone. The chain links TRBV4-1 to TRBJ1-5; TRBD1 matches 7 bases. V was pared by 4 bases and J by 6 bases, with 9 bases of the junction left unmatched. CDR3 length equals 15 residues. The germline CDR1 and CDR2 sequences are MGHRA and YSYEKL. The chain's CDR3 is CASSPGTVAVQPQHF. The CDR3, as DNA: TGCGCCAGCAGCCCCGGGACAGTAGCTGTTCAGCCCCAGCATTTT.

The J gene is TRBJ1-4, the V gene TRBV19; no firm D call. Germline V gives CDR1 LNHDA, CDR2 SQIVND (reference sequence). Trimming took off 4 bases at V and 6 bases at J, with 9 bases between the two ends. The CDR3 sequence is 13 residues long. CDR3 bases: TGTGCCAGTAGTAGTTCGATCCATGAAAAACTGTTTTTT. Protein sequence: CASSSSIHEKLFF.

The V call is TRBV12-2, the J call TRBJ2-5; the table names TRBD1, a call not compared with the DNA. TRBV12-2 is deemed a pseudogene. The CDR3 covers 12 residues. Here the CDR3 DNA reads TGTGCAAGGACAGGACTCCAAGAGACCCAGTACTTC. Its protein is CARTGLQETQYF.

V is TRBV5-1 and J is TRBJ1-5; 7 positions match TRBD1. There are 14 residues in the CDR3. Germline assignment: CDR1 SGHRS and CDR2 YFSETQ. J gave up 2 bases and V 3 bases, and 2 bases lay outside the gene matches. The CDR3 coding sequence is TGCGCCAGCAGCTCCGGACAGGGCAATCAGCCCCAGCATTTT. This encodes CASSSGQGNQPQHF. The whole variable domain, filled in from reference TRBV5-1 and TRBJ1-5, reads KAGVTQTPRYLIKTRGQQVTLSCSPISGHRSVSWYQQTPGQGLQFLFEYFSETQRNKGNFPGRFSGRQFSNSRSEMNVSTLELGDSALYLCASSSGQGNQPQHFGDGTRLSIL.

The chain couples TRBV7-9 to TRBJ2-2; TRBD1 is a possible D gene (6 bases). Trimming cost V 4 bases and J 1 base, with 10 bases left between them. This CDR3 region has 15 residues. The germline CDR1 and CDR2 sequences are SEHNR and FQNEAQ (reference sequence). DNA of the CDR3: TGTGCCAGCAGCTCGGACAGCAGGAACACCGGGGAGCTGTTTTTT. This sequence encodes CASSSDSRNTGELFF.

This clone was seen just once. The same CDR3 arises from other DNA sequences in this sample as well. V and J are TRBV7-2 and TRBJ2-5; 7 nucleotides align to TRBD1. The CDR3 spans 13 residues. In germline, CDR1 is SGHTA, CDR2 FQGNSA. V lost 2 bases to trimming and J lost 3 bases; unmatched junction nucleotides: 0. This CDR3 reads CASSLTGEETQYF. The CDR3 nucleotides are TGTGCCAGCAGCTTAACAGGGGAAGAGACCCAGTACTTC.

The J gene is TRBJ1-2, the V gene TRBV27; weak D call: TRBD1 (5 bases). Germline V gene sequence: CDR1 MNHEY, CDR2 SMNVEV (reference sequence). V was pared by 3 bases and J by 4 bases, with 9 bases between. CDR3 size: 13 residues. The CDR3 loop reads CASSFGGPYGYTF. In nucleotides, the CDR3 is TGTGCCAGCAGTTTTGGGGGACCCTATGGCTACACCTTC.

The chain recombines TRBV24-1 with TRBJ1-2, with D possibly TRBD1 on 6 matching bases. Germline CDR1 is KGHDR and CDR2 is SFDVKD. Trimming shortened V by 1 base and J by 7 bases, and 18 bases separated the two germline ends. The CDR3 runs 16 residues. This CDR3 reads CATSDFGDTLMAGYTF. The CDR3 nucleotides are TGTGCCACCAGTGATTTCGGGGACACGTTAATGGCTGGCTACACCTTC.

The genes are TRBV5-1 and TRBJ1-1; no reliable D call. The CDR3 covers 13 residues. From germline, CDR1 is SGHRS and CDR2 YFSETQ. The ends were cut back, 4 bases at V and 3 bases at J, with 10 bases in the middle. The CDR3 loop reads CASSHLPDTEAFF. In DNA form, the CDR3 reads TGCGCCAGCAGCCACCTTCCGGACACTGAAGCTTTCTTT.

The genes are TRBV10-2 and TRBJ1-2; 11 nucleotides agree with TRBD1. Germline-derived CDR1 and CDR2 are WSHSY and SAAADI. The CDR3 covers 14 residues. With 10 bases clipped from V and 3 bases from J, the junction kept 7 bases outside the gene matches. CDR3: CATKMGQGDYGYTF. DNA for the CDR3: TGCGCCACCAAAATGGGACAGGGGGACTATGGCTACACCTTC.